The T cell receptor beta chain under discussion was sequenced for a study of OX40 agonist ivuxolimab in advanced cancers. Study-level information: Ivuxolimab is a fully human IgG2 antibody that activates OX40 (CD134). Study-level points and caveats: Dose levels from 0.1 to 3.0 mg/kg saw CD4+ and CD8+ blood T cells expand clonally by week 6.

Produced via immunoSEQ multiplex PCR; TCRdb's table is partial and in-frame only. The sample records approximately 68,000 clones, around 90% being singletons. Remarks on this clone: Its antigen is undetermined.

The CDR3 totals 15 residues. Looked up from germline, CDR1 is SGHRS and CDR2 is YFSETQ. Trimming pared 3 bases from V and 3 bases from J, leaving 13 bases between. The sequencing here drew on CD4+ or CD8+ T cells sorted from blood, taken in a trial of the OX40 agonist ivuxolimab. V gene TRBV5-1 combines with J gene TRBJ1-5; tentative D call: TRBD1 (5 bases). This TCR was sampled from an adult with an advanced solid tumor such as melanoma, head and neck, liver or kidney cancer. DNA for the CDR3: TGCGCCAGCAGCTGGTCGGGACTCATCAATCAGCCCCAGCATTTT. Amino acids: CASSWSGLINQPQHF.